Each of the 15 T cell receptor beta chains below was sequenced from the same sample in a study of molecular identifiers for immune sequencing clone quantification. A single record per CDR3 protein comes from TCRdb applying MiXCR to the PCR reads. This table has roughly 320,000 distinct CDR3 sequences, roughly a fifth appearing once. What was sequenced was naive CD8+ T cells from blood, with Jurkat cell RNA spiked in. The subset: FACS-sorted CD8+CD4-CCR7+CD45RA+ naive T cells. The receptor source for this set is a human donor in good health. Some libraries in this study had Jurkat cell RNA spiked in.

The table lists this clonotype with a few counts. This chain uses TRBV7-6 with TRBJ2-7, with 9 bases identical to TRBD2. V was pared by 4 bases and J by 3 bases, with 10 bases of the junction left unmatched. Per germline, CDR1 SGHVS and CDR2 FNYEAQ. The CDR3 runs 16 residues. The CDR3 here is CASSSLAGEPIYEQYF. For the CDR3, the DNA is TGTGCCAGCAGCTCCTTAGCGGGGGAACCAATCTACGAGCAGTACTTC. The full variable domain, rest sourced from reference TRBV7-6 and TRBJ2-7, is GAGVSQSPRYKVTKRGQDVALRCDPISGHVSLYWYRQALGQGPEFLTYFNYEAQQDKSGLPNDRFSAERPEGSISTLTIQRTEQRDSAMYRCASSSLAGEPIYEQYFGPGTRLTVT.

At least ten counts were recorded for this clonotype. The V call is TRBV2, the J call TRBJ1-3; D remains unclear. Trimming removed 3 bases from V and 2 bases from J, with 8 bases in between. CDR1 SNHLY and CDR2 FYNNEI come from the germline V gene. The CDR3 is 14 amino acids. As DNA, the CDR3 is TGTGCCAGCAGTGACAGTATGGCTGGAAACACCATATATTTT. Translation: CASSDSMAGNTIYF.

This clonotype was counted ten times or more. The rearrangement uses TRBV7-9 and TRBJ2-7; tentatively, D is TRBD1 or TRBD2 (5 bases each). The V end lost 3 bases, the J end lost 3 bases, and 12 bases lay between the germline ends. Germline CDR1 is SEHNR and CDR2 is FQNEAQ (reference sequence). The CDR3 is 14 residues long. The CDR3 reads CASSLAGTIYEQYF. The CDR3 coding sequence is TGTGCCAGCAGCTTGGCAGGGACGATCTACGAGCAGTACTTC.

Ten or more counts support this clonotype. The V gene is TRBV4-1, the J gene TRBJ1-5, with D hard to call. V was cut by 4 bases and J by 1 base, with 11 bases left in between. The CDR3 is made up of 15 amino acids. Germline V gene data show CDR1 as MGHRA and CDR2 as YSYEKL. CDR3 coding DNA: TGCGCCAGCAGCCCAGCGTTCACAAGCAATCAGCCCCAGCATTTT. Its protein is CASSPAFTSNQPQHF.

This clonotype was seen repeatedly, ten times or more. As DNA, the CDR3 is TGTGCCAGCAGTCGTTTAGCGGGGGGGGTTACAGATACGCAGTATTTT. It encodes CASSRLAGGVTDTQYF. This chain connects TRBV6-5 to TRBJ2-3; 11 bases map to TRBD2. V shed 5 bases and J 3 bases; nucleotides not matched to a gene: 7. The CDR3 sequence is 16 residues long. Germline values: CDR1 MNHEY, CDR2 SVGAGI.

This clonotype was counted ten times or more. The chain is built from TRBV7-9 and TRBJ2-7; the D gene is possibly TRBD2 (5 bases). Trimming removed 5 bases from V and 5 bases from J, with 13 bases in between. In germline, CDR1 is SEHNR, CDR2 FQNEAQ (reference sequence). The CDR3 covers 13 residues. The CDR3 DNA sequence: TGTGCCAGCAGCGTGTCATCGGGGAACGAGCAGTACTTC. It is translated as CASSVSSGNEQYF.

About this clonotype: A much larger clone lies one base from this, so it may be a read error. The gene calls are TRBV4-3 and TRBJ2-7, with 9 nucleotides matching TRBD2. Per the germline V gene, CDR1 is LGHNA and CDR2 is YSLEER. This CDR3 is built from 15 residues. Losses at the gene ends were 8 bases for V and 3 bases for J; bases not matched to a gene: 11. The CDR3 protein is CASGPSRAGGYEQYF. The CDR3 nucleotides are TGCGCCAGCGGCCCGTCTCGAGCGGGAGGCTACGAGCAGTACTTC.

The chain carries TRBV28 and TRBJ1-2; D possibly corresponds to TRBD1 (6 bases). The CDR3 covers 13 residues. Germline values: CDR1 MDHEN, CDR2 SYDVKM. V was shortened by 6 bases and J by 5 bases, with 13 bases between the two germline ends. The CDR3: CASSQGFGYGYTF. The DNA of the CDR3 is TGTGCCAGCAGCCAGGGGTTTGGTTATGGCTACACCTTC.

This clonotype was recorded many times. CDR3 sequence (DNA): TGTGCCAGCAGCACTTGGACTAGCGGGATAGTCGGGGAGCTGTTTTTT. Encoded protein: CASSTWTSGIVGELFF. The chain carries TRBV7-9 and TRBJ2-2, with 12 bases aligning to TRBD2. Germline assignment: CDR1 SEHNR and CDR2 FQNEAQ (reference sequence). V gave up 5 bases and J gave up 7 bases; unmatched junction bases: 8. This CDR3 contains 16 residues. Full variable domain (remainder filled in from reference TRBV7-9 and TRBJ2-2): DTGVSQNPRHKITKRGQNVTFRCDPISEHNRLYWYRQTLGQGPEFLTYFQNEAQLEKSRLLSDRFSAERPKGSFSTLEIQRTEQGDSAMYLCASSTWTSGIVGELFFGEGSRLTVL.

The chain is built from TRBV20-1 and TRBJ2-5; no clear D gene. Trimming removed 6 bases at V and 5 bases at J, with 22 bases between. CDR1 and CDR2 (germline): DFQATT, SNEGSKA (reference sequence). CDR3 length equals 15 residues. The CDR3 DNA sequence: TGCAGTGCCTGGGCCGGTGAAAGGAGCGTTGAGACCCAGTACTTC. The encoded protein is CSAWAGERSVETQYF.

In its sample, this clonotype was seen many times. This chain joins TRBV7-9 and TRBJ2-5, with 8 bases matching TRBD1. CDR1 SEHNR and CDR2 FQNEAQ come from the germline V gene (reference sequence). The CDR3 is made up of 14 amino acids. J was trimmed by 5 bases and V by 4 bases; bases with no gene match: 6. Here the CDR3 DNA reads TGTGCCAGCAGCTCATACAGGGGGATTGAGACCCAGTACTTC. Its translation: CASSSYRGIETQYF. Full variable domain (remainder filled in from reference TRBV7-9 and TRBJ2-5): DTGVSQNPRHKITKRGQNVTFRCDPISEHNRLYWYRQTLGQGPEFLTYFQNEAQLEKSRLLSDRFSAERPKGSFSTLEIQRTEQGDSAMYLCASSSYRGIETQYFGPGTRLLVL.

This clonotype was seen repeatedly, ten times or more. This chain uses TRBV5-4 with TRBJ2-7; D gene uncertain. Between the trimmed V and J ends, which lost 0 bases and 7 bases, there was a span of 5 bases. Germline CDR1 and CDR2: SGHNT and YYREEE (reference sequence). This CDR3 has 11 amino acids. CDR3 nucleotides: TGTGCCAGCAGCTTGGCCCAGGAGCAGTACTTC. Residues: CASSLAQEQYF. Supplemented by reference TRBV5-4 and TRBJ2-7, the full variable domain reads ETGVTQSPTHLIKTRGQQVTLRCSSQSGHNTVSWYQQALGQGPQFIFQYYREEENGRGNFPPRFSGLQFPNYSSELNVNALELDDSALYLCASSLAQEQYFGPGTRLTVT.

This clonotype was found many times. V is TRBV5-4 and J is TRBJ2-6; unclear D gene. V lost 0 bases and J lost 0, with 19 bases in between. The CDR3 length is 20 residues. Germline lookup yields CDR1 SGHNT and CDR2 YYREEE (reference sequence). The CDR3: CASSLAPDWKSSSGANVLTF. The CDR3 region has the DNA TGTGCCAGCAGCTTGGCCCCCGACTGGAAATCGAGCTCTGGGGCCAACGTCCTGACTTTC.

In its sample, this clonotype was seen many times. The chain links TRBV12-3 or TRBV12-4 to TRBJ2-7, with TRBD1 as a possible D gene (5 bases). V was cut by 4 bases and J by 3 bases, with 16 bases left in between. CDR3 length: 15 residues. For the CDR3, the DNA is TGTGCCAGCAGTTCCGAGGCCAGGGCGAGCTACGAGCAGTACTTC. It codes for CASSSEARASYEQYF.

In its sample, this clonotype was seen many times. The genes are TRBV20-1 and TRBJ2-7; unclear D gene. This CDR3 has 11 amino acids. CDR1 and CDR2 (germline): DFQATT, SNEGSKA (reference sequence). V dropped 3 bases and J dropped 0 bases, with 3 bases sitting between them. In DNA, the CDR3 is TGCAGTGCTAGTTTCTCCTACGAGCAGTACTTC. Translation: CSASFSYEQYF.